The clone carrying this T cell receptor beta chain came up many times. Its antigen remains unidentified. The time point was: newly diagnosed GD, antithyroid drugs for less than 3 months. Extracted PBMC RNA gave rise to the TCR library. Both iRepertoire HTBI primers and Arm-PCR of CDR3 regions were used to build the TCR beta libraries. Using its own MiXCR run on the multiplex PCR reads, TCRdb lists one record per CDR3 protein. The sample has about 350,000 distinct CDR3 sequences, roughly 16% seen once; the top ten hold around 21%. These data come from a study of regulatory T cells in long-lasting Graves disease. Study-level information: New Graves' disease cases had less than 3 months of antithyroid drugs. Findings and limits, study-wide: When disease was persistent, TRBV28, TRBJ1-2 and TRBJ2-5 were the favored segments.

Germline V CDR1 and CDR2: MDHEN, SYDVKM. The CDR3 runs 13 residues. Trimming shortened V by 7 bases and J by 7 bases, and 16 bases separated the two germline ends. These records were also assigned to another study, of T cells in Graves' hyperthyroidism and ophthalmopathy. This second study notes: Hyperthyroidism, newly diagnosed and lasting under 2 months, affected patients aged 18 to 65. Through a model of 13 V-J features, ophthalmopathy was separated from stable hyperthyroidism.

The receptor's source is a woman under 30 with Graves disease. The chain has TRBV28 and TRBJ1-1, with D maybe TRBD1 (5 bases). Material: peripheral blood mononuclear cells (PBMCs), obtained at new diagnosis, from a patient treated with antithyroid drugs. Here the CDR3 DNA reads TGTGCCAGCATCGAGGGGTCACTATATGAAGCTTTCTTT. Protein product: CASIEGSLYEAFF.